The T cell receptor (beta chain) under discussion was sequenced for a study of siplizumab effects on memory and regulatory T cells. Findings and limits, study-wide: Mappable alloreactive CD4+ clones were on average approximately 70% Treg-derived with siplizumab, about 29% in controls. In roughly 80-95% of proliferating CD4+ or CD8+ clones, a naive or memory phenotype could not be assigned.

Approximately 10^5 TCR templates were measured in each sample. The repertoire was sequenced with immunoSEQ multiplex PCR; TCRdb's copy has only in-frame clones and lacks some. Of roughly 56,000 clones listed, about 98% are singletons. As to this clone: Its antigen is unknown.

The CDR3 extends over 11 amino acids. In germline, CDR1 is DFQATT, CDR2 SNEGSKA (reference sequence). Trimming removed 3 bases from V and 4 bases from J, with 4 bases in between. The sequencing input was naive CD8+ T cells sorted from blood. This rearrangement joins TRBV20-1 to TRBJ1-3; D call uncertain. The source is a human donor in good health. The CDR3: CSASFGNTIYF. CDR3 nucleotides: TGCAGTGCTAGCTTCGGAAACACCATATATTTT.